The TCR beta chain described here comes from a study of Ad26.COV2.S vaccination and SARS-CoV-2 variants. Study as a whole: Intramuscularly, Ad26.COV2.S was given either once or twice, 56 days apart.

Here immunoSEQ multiplex PCR was the method, and the copy in TCRdb shows in-frame clones only, minus some. The sample includes approximately 420,000 clones, 88% of them seen just once. Treatment denoted: 15 to 20 received Ad26.COV2.S at low or high dose, single or two shots; 5 received placebo; per-sample allocation not given. Samples analyzed were those drawn on day 63 after the first vaccine or placebo injection. What was given as vaccine was an Ad26 vector encoding Wuhan-strain SARS-CoV-2 spike. The CDR3 consists of 15 residues. Germline V gives CDR1 MDHEN, CDR2 SYDVKM. With 5 bases removed from V and 0 bases from J, the gap between germline ends came to 11 bases.

This sequence was found in a person between 18 and 65 years old who received the Ad26.COV2.S COVID-19 vaccine or a placebo. J is TRBJ2-1 and V is TRBV28, with D tentatively TRBD2 (6 bases). Here the sequenced sample was peripheral blood, taken in a trial of Ad26.COV2.S vaccine versus placebo. CDR3 amino acids: CASSPETSSYNEQFF. The CDR3 DNA reads as TGTGCCAGCAGTCCAGAGACTAGCTCCTACAATGAGCAGTTCTTC.